The entry below gives a single TCR beta chain sequence along with its context. This clone's antigen is unknown. The record has no base qualities; no much larger clone is one base away. Thawed PBMCs were FACS-sorted into unstimulated Tregs (CD4+CD25+CD127-), CD4+ non-Tregs (CD4+CD25-), CD4 cells and CD8 cells. Blood from healthy controls was obtained either from healthy volunteers or as purchased buffy coats. Healthy control blood was separated into PBMCs by Ficoll density gradient and cryopreserved, and patient PBMCs were collected both before and after transplant. For TCRbeta CDR3 sequencing, genomic DNA was extracted from sorted cells using the QIAGEN DNeasy Blood and Tissue Kit. High-throughput TCRbeta CDR3 sequencing, which included PCR amplification with bias correction and internal controls, was done commercially through immunoSEQ. The source study handled its data this way. Unique productive TCRbeta sequences were defined by CDR3 nucleotide sequence when primers matched and otherwise by CDR3 amino acid sequence together with Vbeta and Jbeta genes. To correct for sorting error, sequences found in more than one sorted population at a frequency ratio of 2:1 or less were discarded, and the remaining shared sequences were assigned to the population with the higher frequency. Donor-reactive sequences were defined as at least 5-fold expanded in CFSE-low cells versus unstimulated cells, with frequency of at least 0.01% in CFSE-low cells. Repertoire divergence was quantified by Jensen-Shannon divergence using the top 100 TCRbeta sequences ranked by frequency. For any sample with multiple sequencing runs, sorting error was corrected in each run separately before the runs were pooled. Entries here come from immuneACCESS through TCRdb and include only in-frame sequences with V and J called. Some clones fail to appear in such tables; in the studies checked, an unresolved V gene covers under half of the shortfall, and the cause of the remainder is unknown. That table supplies the V and J calls and clone size; D and trimming were determined from the DNA. The sample table holds about 240,000 clones, of which about 80% were seen once. The leading ten clones occupy under 0.65% of the sample.

The germline V end is reduced by 5 bases and the J end by 3 bases; junction bases left unmatched: 4. From the germline V gene, CDR1 is SGHRS and CDR2 is YFSETQ. Reading from cysteine to phenylalanine, the CDR3 counts 14 amino acids. The kept DNA is CDR3 alone, 42 bases in frame from the first base. This sample stems from a study of Tregs in tolerant kidney transplant recipients (dated by TCRdb to the late 2010s). Regarding the complete study: Before combined kidney and bone marrow transplantation, this study identified donor-specific regulatory T cells using TCRbeta sequencing and then followed those same cells after transplant. TCRbeta repertoire sequencing was used in a few healthy controls to compare several methods for expanding Tregs specific for an allogeneic donor. Summary of the overall study and its limitations: The most biologically relevant and donor-specific TCRbeta repertoire appeared to be identified by expanding Tregs with activated donor B cells. Although technical replication error seemed to be minimal, the question of biological reproducibility was not addressed directly. The study was constrained by small patient numbers, and validation of the findings is required in larger populations and under other immunosuppression protocols.

Recombination linked TRBV5-1 to TRBJ2-1; 8 nucleotides in the junction match TRBD2. Sequenced sample: CD4+ T cells from blood. The receptor was isolated from a human donor in good health. The sequenced DNA: TGCGCCAGCAGGCCCAGCGGGAGCTACAATGAGCAGTTCTTC. The encoded protein is CASRPSGSYNEQFF. The full variable domain, completed from the reference TRBV5-1 and TRBJ2-1 proteins outside the CDR3, reads KAGVTQTPRYLIKTRGQQVTLSCSPISGHRSVSWYQQTPGQGLQFLFEYFSETQRNKGNFPGRFSGRQFSNSRSEMNVSTLELGDSALYLCASRPSGSYNEQFFGPGTRLTVL.